The 17 T cell receptor beta chains below come from one sample, sequenced in a study of CD8 T cells in Susac syndrome. RNA totalling roughly 0.45 to 1 ug underwent reverse transcription with random hexamers. TCRdb re-analysed the immunoSEQ multiplex PCR reads in MiXCR, keeping a single row per CDR3 protein. The top ten hold under 0.2% of the sample, which has around 150,000 distinct CDR3 sequences, just under 95% seen once. Sequencing was carried out using CD8+ T cells from PBMCs. The receptors here all came from a human donor with Susac syndrome.

The chain combines TRBV9 with TRBJ2-7; 7 nucleotides agree with TRBD2. The assigned J gene may be wrong: the sequence end matches TRBJ2-1 better. This CDR3 comprises 16 residues. Germline V gives CDR1 SGDLS, CDR2 YYNGEE. The CDR3 bases are TGTGCCAGCAGCGATCTCCGAGTAGCGGGCTCCTCCGAGCAGTTCTTC. It yields the protein CASSDLRVAGSSEQFF.

Here the CDR3 reads CALRGDRETQYF. The DNA of the CDR3 is TGTGCCCTGAGAGGAGATAGGGAGACCCAGTACTTC. The rearrangement uses TRBV30 and TRBJ2-5; D is ambiguous. This CDR3 has 12 residues. Per the germline V gene, CDR1 is GTSNPN and CDR2 is SVGIG (reference sequence). The ends were cut back, 8 bases at V and 5 bases at J, with 15 bases in the middle. The full variable domain, rest sourced from reference TRBV30 and TRBJ2-5, is SQTIHQWPATLVQPVGSPLSLECTVEGTSNPNLYWYRQAAGRGLQLLFYSVGIGQISSEVPQNLSASRPQDRQFILSSKKLLLSDSGFYLCALRGDRETQYFGPGTRLLVL.

The chain has TRBV7-3 and TRBJ2-1, with 7 bases matching TRBD2. The CDR3 is 14 residues long. V shed 2 bases, J shed 3 bases, and the junction held 1 base outside the gene matches. The germline CDR1 and CDR2 sequences are SGHTA and FQGTGA. The CDR3 region has the DNA TGTGCCAGCAGCTTAGGGGGGGGCTACAATGAGCAGTTCTTC. Encoded protein: CASSLGGGYNEQFF.

The V gene is TRBV29-1, the J gene TRBJ1-1; D call uncertain. The CDR3 totals 13 residues. The V end was cut by 7 bases, the J end by 3 bases, with 15 bases between. The germline gives CDR1 SQVTM, CDR2 ANQGSEA. CDR3 in amino acids: CSASDGVYTEAFF. In DNA form, the CDR3 reads TGCAGCGCCTCTGACGGGGTGTACACTGAAGCTTTCTTT.

This clonotype is a singleton in its sample. The J gene is TRBJ1-5, the V gene TRBV3-1; D unresolved. The V and J ends lost 4 bases and 0 bases respectively, with 10 bases between them. The CDR3 loop spans 15 amino acids. Germline lookup yields CDR1 LGHDT and CDR2 YNNKEL (reference sequence). CDR3 amino acids: CASSLGLISNQPQHF. The CDR3, as DNA: TGTGCCAGCAGCCTCGGGCTGATTAGCAATCAGCCCCAGCATTTT.

V usage is TRBV29-1 and J usage is TRBJ1-3, with 8 nucleotides matching TRBD1. This CDR3 has 14 amino acids. V shed 4 bases, J shed 3 bases, and the junction held 5 bases outside the gene matches. Germline lookup yields CDR1 SQVTM and CDR2 ANQGSEA. In DNA, the CDR3 is TGCAGCGTTGCGTTGACAGGGGATGGAAACACCATATATTTT. It codes for CSVALTGDGNTIYF.

The V call is TRBV7-9, the J call TRBJ2-5; D not certain. The germline CDR1 and CDR2 sequences are SEHNR and FQNEAQ (reference sequence). V lost 8 bases to trimming and J lost 7 bases, with 11 bases between them. This CDR3 contains 11 residues. The CDR3 here is CASSKGTTQYF. The CDR3 DNA reads as TGTGCCAGCTCAAAGGGCACGACCCAGTACTTC.

The CDR3 sequence: CASSSQSGRETQYF. Written as DNA, the CDR3 is TGTGCCAGCAGCTCGCAATCGGGTAGAGAGACCCAGTACTTC. This chain links TRBV7-9 with TRBJ2-5; D is unresolved. The ends were cut back, 4 bases at V and 4 bases at J, with 13 bases in the middle. There are 14 residues in the CDR3. The germline gives CDR1 SEHNR, CDR2 FQNEAQ (reference sequence).

V gene TRBV12-3 or TRBV12-4 combines with J gene TRBJ1-5; D unclear. Trimming left V 6 bases short and J 0 bases short, with 9 bases between. This CDR3 is built from 14 residues. CDR3 amino acids: CASRQDHSNQPQHF. The DNA for the CDR3 is TGTGCCAGCAGGCAGGACCATAGCAATCAGCCCCAGCATTTT.

V gene TRBV4-1 combines with J gene TRBJ1-2, with unresolved D. From germline, CDR1 is MGHRA and CDR2 YSYEKL. This CDR3 comprises 14 residues. The V end lost 2 bases, the J end lost 1 base, and 8 bases lay between the germline ends. Written as DNA, the CDR3 is TGCGCCAGCAGCCAATTGGGAATTAACTATGGCTACACCTTC. Protein sequence: CASSQLGINYGYTF.

This sequence joins TRBV12-3 or TRBV12-4 and TRBJ2-5; no clear D gene. The CDR3 runs 13 residues. The V gene lost 5 bases and the J gene lost 5 bases, with 12 bases spanning the gap. The CDR3 nucleotides are TGTGCCAGCAGTCCAACCCTATGGGAGACCCAGTACTTC. Translating it yields CASSPTLWETQYF.

As DNA, the CDR3 is TGTGCCAGCAGTTTCAACACACAGAAGTCCTACAATGAGCAGTTCTTC. Its translation is CASSFNTQKSYNEQFF. V is TRBV6-5 and J is TRBJ2-1; D is unresolved. CDR1 is MNHEY, CDR2 SVGAGI, per germline. The germline V and J ends were trimmed by 4 bases and 1 base, with 14 bases remaining between them. CDR3 length: 16 residues.

This sequence joins TRBV7-8 and TRBJ2-3; D gene unclear. CDR1 and CDR2 from the germline V gene are SGHVS and FQNEAQ. The CDR3 totals 15 residues. Trimming took off 5 bases at V and 5 bases at J, with 17 bases between the two ends. This chain's CDR3 is CASSDWARTRDTQYF. The CDR3, as DNA: TGTGCCAGCAGCGATTGGGCCCGGACGAGAGATACGCAGTATTTT.

The chain combines TRBV7-3 with TRBJ2-3, with TRBD2 as a possible D gene (6 bases). Per germline, CDR1 SGHTA and CDR2 FQGTGA. The CDR3 has 15 amino acids. Trimming left V 3 bases short and J 0 bases short, with 10 bases between. DNA for the CDR3: TGTGCCAGCAGCTTTGCCGGGACTAGCACAGATACGCAGTATTTT. Its translation is CASSFAGTSTDTQYF.

CDR3: CSARDLAADTQYF. In DNA, the CDR3 is TGCAGTGCTAGAGATCTAGCAGCAGATACGCAGTATTTT. J is TRBJ2-3 and V is TRBV20-1; possible D gene TRBD2, 5 bases. Trimming took off 0 bases at V and 4 bases at J, with 8 bases between the two ends. Looked up from germline, CDR1 is DFQATT and CDR2 is SNEGSKA (reference sequence). CDR3 length equals 13 residues.

The chain uses TRBV7-3 and TRBJ2-1; D is ambiguous. This CDR3 has 17 residues. Germline V lookup: CDR1 SGHTA, CDR2 FQGTGA. Trimming took 5 bases from V and 0 from J, leaving 17 bases between them. CDR3 sequence: CASSPQETSHSYNEQFF. The CDR3 DNA follows: TGTGCCAGCAGCCCTCAAGAAACCAGCCACTCCTACAATGAGCAGTTCTTC. Filled out from reference TRBV7-3 and TRBJ2-1, the complete variable domain reads GAGVSQTPSNKVTEKGKYVELRCDPISGHTALYWYRQSLGQGPEFLIYFQGTGAADDSGLPNDRFFAVRPEGSVSTLKIQRTERGDSAVYLCASSPQETSHSYNEQFFGPGTRLTVL.

The chain couples TRBV4-2 to TRBJ1-2; D gene uncertain. This CDR3 has 12 amino acids. Germline-derived CDR1 and CDR2 are LGHNA and YNFKEQ. Between the trimmed V and J ends, which lost 6 bases and 0 bases, there was a span of 5 bases. This CDR3 is CASRAANYGYTF. The CDR3 DNA follows: TGTGCCAGCAGGGCAGCTAACTATGGCTACACCTTC.